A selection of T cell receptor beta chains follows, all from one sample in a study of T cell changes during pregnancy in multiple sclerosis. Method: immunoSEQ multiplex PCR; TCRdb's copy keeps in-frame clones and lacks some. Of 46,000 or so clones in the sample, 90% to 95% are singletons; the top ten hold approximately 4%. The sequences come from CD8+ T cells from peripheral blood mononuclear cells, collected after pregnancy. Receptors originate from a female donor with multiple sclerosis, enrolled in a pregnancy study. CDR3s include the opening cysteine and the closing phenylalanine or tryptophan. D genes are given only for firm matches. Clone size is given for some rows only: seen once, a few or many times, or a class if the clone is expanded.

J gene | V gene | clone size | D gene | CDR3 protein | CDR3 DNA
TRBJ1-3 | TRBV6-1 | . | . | CASSPQERAGNTIYF | TGTGCCAGCAGTCCCCAAGAGAGGGCGGGAAACACCATATATTTT
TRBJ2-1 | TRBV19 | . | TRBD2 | CASSIVGWEGSSYNEQFF | TGTGCCAGTAGTATAGTGGGGTGGGAGGGCAGCTCCTACAATGAGCAGTTCTTC
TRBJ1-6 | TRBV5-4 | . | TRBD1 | CASSWTGGNSPLHF | TGTGCCAGCAGCTGGACAGGCGGTAATTCACCCCTCCACTTT
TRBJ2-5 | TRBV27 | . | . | CASSLGTGVFQETQYF | TGTGCCAGCAGTTTAGGGACGGGAGTCTTCCAAGAGACCCAGTACTTC
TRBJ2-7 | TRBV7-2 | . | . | CASSLDLSSYEQYF | TGTGCCAGCAGCTTAGACTTAAGCTCCTACGAGCAGTACTTC
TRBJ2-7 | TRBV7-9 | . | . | CASSLDRGEQYF | TGTGCCAGCAGCTTGGACAGAGGCGAGCAGTACTTC
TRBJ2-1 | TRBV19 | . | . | CASSQGLLNEQFF | TGTGCCAGTAGTCAGGGACTCCTAAATGAGCAGTTCTTC
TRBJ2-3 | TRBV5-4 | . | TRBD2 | CASSRREGAPSTDTQYF | TGTGCCAGCAGCCGCCGGGAGGGCGCTCCTAGCACAGATACGCAGTATTTT
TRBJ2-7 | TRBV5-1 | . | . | CASTPSYEQYF | TGCGCCAGCACCCCTTCCTACGAGCAGTACTTC
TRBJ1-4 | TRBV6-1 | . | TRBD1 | CASSADRPATNEKLFF | TGTGCCAGCAGTGCGGACAGGCCAGCAACTAATGAAAAACTGTTTTTT
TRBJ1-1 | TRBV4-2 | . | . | CASSQERWWAQDTEAFF | TGTGCCAGCAGCCAAGAAAGGTGGTGGGCTCAAGACACTGAAGCTTTCTTT
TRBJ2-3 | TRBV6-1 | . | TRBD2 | CASSEVTSVSDTQYF | TGTGCCAGCAGTGAAGTGACTAGCGTATCAGATACGCAGTATTTT
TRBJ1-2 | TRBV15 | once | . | CATSRRTGPFYGYTF | TGTGCCACCAGCAGACGAACAGGGCCGTTCTATGGCTACACCTTC
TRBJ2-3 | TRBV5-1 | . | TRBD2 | CASSSAGGNTDTQYF | TGCGCCAGCAGCTCAGCGGGAGGTAACACAGATACGCAGTATTTT
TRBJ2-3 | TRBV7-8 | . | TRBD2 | CASSSAGGLLTDTQYF | TGTGCCAGCAGCTCGGCGGGGGGCCTGCTAACAGATACGCAGTATTTT
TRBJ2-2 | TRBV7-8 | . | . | CASSLVLTGELFF | TGTGCCAGCAGCTTAGTACTTACCGGGGAGCTGTTTTTT
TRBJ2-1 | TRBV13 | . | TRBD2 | CASSFQLAGVAYNEQFF | TGTGCCAGCAGCTTTCAACTAGCGGGAGTTGCCTACAATGAGCAGTTCTTC
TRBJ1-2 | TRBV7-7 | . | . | CASSPKGYSNYGYTF | TGTGCCAGCAGCCCTAAGGGGTATTCTAACTATGGCTACACCTTC
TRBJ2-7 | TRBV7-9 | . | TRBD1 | CASSLEGEGQGRGEQYF | TGTGCCAGCAGCTTAGAGGGTGAGGGACAGGGGAGGGGCGAGCAGTACTTC
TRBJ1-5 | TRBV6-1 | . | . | CASSARVDQPQHF | TGTGCCAGCAGCGCCAGGGTCGATCAGCCCCAGCATTTT
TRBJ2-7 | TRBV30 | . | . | CACLGWSNYEQYF | TGTGCCTGCCTCGGTTGGAGCAACTACGAGCAGTACTTC
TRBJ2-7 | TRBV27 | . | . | CASSLFRGSPYEQYF | TGTGCCAGCAGTTTATTCCGAGGGAGTCCCTACGAGCAGTACTTC
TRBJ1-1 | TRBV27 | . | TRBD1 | CASAIYRGFTEAFF | TGTGCCAGCGCCATTTACAGGGGATTCACTGAAGCTTTCTTT
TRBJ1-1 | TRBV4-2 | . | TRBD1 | CASSQVRTGGTEAFF | TGTGCCAGCAGCCAAGTTAGGACAGGGGGCACTGAAGCTTTCTTT
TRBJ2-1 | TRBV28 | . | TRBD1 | CASSLPPRTGRYYNEQFF | TGTGCCAGCAGTTTACCACCTAGGACAGGGCGTTACTACAATGAGCAGTTCTTC
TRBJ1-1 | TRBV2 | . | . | CASRGLTGNTEAFF | TGTGCCAGCAGGGGCCTTACAGGGAACACTGAAGCTTTCTTT
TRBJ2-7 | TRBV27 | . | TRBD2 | CASRYGTSGSYEQYF | TGTGCCAGCAGATACGGGACTAGCGGGAGCTACGAGCAGTACTTC
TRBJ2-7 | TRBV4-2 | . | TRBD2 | CASSQGAGGPYEQYF | TGTGCCAGCAGCCAAGGGGCGGGGGGACCCTACGAGCAGTACTTC
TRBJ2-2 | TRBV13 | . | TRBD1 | CASSHRTGINTGELFF | TGTGCCAGCAGCCACAGGACAGGTATTAACACCGGGGAGCTGTTTTTT
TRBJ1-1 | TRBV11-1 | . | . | CASSLGGNTEAFF | TGTGCCAGCAGCTTAGGAGGGAACACTGAAGCTTTCTTT
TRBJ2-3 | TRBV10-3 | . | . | CAIGPEGHTDTQYF | TGTGCCATCGGTCCTGAGGGACACACAGATACGCAGTATTTT
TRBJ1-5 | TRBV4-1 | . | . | CASSQGGLSNQPQHF | TGCGCCAGCAGCCAAGGGGGGCTTAGCAATCAGCCCCAGCATTTT
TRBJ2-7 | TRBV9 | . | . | CASSANRDSGSHEQYF | TGTGCCAGCAGCGCTAACCGGGACTCCGGCAGCCACGAGCAGTACTTC
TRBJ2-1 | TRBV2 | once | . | CASTIPAAGPTITEQFF | TGTGCCAGCACCATTCCCGCCGCGGGCCCGACAATCACTGAGCAGTTCTTC
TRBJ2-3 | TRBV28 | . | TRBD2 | CASSGTLAGGSTDTQYF | TGTGCCAGCAGTGGCACCTTAGCGGGAGGGAGCACAGATACGCAGTATTTT
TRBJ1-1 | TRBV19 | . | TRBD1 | CASSTQNRGQRTEAFF | TGTGCCAGTAGTACCCAAAACAGGGGGCAACGTACTGAAGCTTTCTTT
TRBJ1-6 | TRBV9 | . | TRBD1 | CASSGQGSASPLHF | TGTGCCAGCAGCGGACAGGGGTCCGCTTCACCCCTCCACTTT
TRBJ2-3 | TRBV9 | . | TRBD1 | CASSVGTGRTDTQYF | TGTGCCAGCAGCGTAGGGACAGGCCGCACAGATACGCAGTATTTT
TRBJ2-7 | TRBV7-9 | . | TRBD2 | CASSLAGGDLYEQYF | TGTGCCAGCAGCTTAGCGGGGGGGGATCTCTACGAGCAGTACTTC
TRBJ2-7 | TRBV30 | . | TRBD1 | CAFRDRIDEQYF | TGTGCCTTCCGGGACAGGATCGACGAGCAGTACTTC
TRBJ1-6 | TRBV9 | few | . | CASSSRLGGMGSPLHF | TGTGCCAGCAGCTCCCGGTTGGGGGGAATGGGGTCACCCCTCCACTTT